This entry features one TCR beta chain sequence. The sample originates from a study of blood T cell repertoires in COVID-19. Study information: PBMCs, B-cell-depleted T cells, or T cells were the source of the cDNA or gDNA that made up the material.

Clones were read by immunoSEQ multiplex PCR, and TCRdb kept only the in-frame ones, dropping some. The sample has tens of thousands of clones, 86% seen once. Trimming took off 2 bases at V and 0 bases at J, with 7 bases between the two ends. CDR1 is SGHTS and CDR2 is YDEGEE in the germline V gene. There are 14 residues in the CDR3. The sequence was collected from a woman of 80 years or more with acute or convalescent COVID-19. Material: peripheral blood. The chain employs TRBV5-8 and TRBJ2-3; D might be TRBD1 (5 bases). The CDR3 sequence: CASSFRQSTDTQYF. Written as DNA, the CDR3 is TGTGCCAGCAGCTTCAGACAGAGCACAGATACGCAGTATTTT.